This entry lists 29 T cell receptor beta chains sequenced from one sample in a study of blood T cell repertoires in COVID-19. Profiled with immunoSEQ multiplex PCR; TCRdb holds only in-frame clones, not every one. The sample includes some 96,000 clones, about 80% of them seen just once. The sample taken for sequencing was peripheral blood. The receptor source for this set is a man aged 65 to 79 with active or convalescent COVID-19.

The chain links TRBV18 to TRBJ1-1, with D perhaps matching TRBD1 (5 bases). Germline CDR1 and CDR2: KGHSH and LQKENI. V was shortened by 2 bases and J by 1 base, with 14 bases between the two germline ends. The CDR3 is 16 amino acids. CDR3 sequence reads: CASSPGGAGANTEAFF. CDR3 nucleotide sequence: TGTGCCAGCTCACCAGGAGGGGCCGGGGCGAACACTGAAGCTTTCTTT. Filled out from reference TRBV18 and TRBJ1-1, the complete variable domain reads NAGVMQNPRHLVRRRGQEARLRCSPMKGHSHVYWYRQLPEEGLKFMVYLQKENIIDESGMPKERFSAEFPKEGPSILRIQQVVRGDSAAYFCASSPGGAGANTEAFFGQGTRLTVV.

The V call is TRBV19, the J call TRBJ2-2; the D gene is possibly TRBD1 (6 bases). The CDR3 extends over 15 amino acids. The germline V gene has CDR1 LNHDA and CDR2 SQIVND (reference sequence). Trimming removed 5 bases from V and 12 bases from J, with 22 bases in between. The CDR3 sequence is CASSRTETLSSQLFF. The DNA for the CDR3 is TGTGCCAGTAGTCGGACAGAGACCCTTTCGTCTCAGCTGTTTTTT.

The table lists this clone with a count of one. The gene calls are TRBV29-1 and TRBJ1-1; 9 bases are shared with TRBD1. The CDR3 loop spans 13 amino acids. Unmatched junction bases numbered 8, after V lost 4 bases and J lost 8 bases. CDR1 is SQVTM and CDR2 is ANQGSEA in the germline V gene. The CDR3 nucleotides read TGCAGCGTTGCCGGGACAGGGTTCATAGAAGCTTTCTTT. As protein: CSVAGTGFIEAFF.

The genes are TRBV3-1 (or the pseudogene TRBV3-2) and TRBJ2-2; 11 nucleotides line up with TRBD2. V lost 6 bases, J lost 7 bases, and 4 bases stayed unmatched. CDR1 and CDR2 from the germline V gene are LGHDT and YNNKEL (reference sequence). This CDR3 is built from 14 residues. CDR3 residues: CASSGTSGFGELFF. CDR3 nucleotide sequence: TGTGCCAGCAGTGGGACTAGCGGCTTCGGGGAGCTGTTTTTT.

This sequence joins TRBV27 and TRBJ2-2; D is possibly TRBD2 (6 bases). Trimming stripped 6 bases from V and 1 base from J, with 12 bases between. The CDR3 totals 15 residues. Germline lookup yields CDR1 MNHEY and CDR2 SMNVEV (reference sequence). CDR3: CASSPGLLNTGELFF. In nucleotides, the CDR3 is TGTGCCAGCAGCCCGGGACTCTTGAACACCGGGGAGCTGTTTTTT.

The gene calls are TRBV2 and TRBJ1-2, with D tentatively TRBD1 (5 bases). CDR3 length equals 10 residues. The V and J ends lost 5 bases and 7 bases respectively, with 5 bases between them. In germline, CDR1 is SNHLY, CDR2 FYNNEI. The chain's CDR3 is CASSRGGYTF. CDR3 in DNA: TGTGCCAGCAGTAGGGGTGGCTACACCTTC.

CDR3 in amino acids: CAWSRQGATDTQYF. For the CDR3, the DNA is TGTGCCTGGAGTCGCCAGGGGGCCACAGATACGCAGTATTTT. The chain has TRBV30 and TRBJ2-3, with TRBD1 identical over 8 bases. J lost 2 bases, V lost 2 bases, and 3 bases had no gene match. This CDR3 comprises 14 residues. Germline V gene data show CDR1 as GTSNPN and CDR2 as SVGIG (reference sequence).

The V gene is TRBV3-1 (or the pseudogene TRBV3-2), the J gene TRBJ2-1, with 7 bases identical to TRBD2. This CDR3 has 16 amino acids. The V segment lost 8 bases and the J segment 7 bases; nucleotides outside the gene matches: 17. Looked up from germline, CDR1 is LGHDT and CDR2 is YNNKEL (reference sequence). The CDR3 loop reads CASRRREAGNSNEQFF. Here the CDR3 DNA reads TGTGCCAGCCGCCGTCGGGAGGCAGGGAATAGTAATGAGCAGTTCTTC.

The chain has TRBV19 and TRBJ2-7; D perhaps matches TRBD1 (6 bases). The CDR3 extends over 12 amino acids. Germline lookup yields CDR1 LNHDA and CDR2 SQIVND (reference sequence). V was cut by 5 bases and J by 6 bases, with 11 bases left in between. CDR3 residues: CASSLQGTEQYF. The DNA of the CDR3 is TGTGCCAGTAGTCTACAGGGTACCGAGCAGTACTTC.

The chain employs TRBV5-6 and TRBJ2-7; D gene unclear. CDR3 size: 12 residues. Germline CDR1 SGHDT, CDR2 YYEEEE. Trimming left V 2 bases short and J 5 bases short, with 8 bases between. CDR3 coding DNA: TGTGCCAGCAGCTTCGGGTCCAACGAGCAGTACTTC. Translated: CASSFGSNEQYF. The full variable domain, in which reference TRBV5-6 and TRBJ2-7 provide the parts outside the CDR3, is DAGVTQSPTHLIKTRGQQVTLRCSPKSGHDTVSWYQQALGQGPQFIFQYYEEEERQRGNFPDRFSGHQFPNYSSELNVNALLLGDSALYLCASSFGSNEQYFGPGTRLTVT.

The J gene is TRBJ1-1, the V gene TRBV7-9; D is perhaps TRBD1 (5 bases). V lost 1 base and J lost 3, with 12 bases in between. The CDR3 is 15 residues long. CDR1 and CDR2 from the germline V gene are SEHNR and FQNEAQ (reference sequence). CDR3 DNA sequence: TGTGCCAGCAGCTTAGAGGTCCGGGGGTACACTGAAGCTTTCTTT. This gives the protein CASSLEVRGYTEAFF.

This chain joins TRBV19 and TRBJ1-1; D uncertain. Per germline, CDR1 LNHDA and CDR2 SQIVND (reference sequence). V lost 3 bases, J lost 4 bases, and 12 bases lay in between. The CDR3 length is 14 residues. The CDR3 DNA reads as TGTGCCAGTAGTATTTATGGGAGTGGCACTGAAGCTTTCTTT. This translates into CASSIYGSGTEAFF.

V usage is TRBV7-9 and J usage is TRBJ1-2; no reliable D call. The CDR3 runs 14 residues. V gave up 0 bases and J gave up 0 bases, with 5 bases separating them. Germline CDR1 is SEHNR and CDR2 is FQNEAQ (reference sequence). CDR3 coding DNA: TGTGCCAGCAGCTTAGCACTTCCTAACTATGGCTACACCTTC. Protein product: CASSLALPNYGYTF.

The gene calls are TRBV25-1 and TRBJ1-4; TRBD1 aligns across 7 bases. Germline loops: CDR1 MGHDK, CDR2 SYGVNS. The CDR3 covers 15 residues. Unmatched junction bases numbered 10, after V lost 4 bases and J lost 8 bases. Written as DNA, the CDR3 is TGTGCCAGCAGTGGAAGACAGGGTCTTGGGGAAAAACTGTTTTTT. Its protein product is CASSGRQGLGEKLFF.

The sample holds one count of this clone. The chain recombines TRBV19 with TRBJ2-6, with 8 bases fitting TRBD1. Germline V gene lookup returns CDR1 LNHDA and CDR2 SQIVND (reference sequence). The ends lost 5 bases at V and 3 bases at J; junction bases unmatched: 3. CDR3 length: 15 amino acids. DNA of the CDR3: TGTGCCAGTAGTCTCAGGGGGCTTGGGGCCAACGTCCTGACTTTC. Its protein product is CASSLRGLGANVLTF.

This rearrangement joins TRBV7-9 to TRBJ2-7; a possible D gene is TRBD1 (5 bases). This CDR3 is 14 amino acids long. Trimming shortened V by 1 base and J by 0 bases, and 7 bases separated the two germline ends. The germline V gene encodes CDR1 SEHNR and CDR2 FQNEAQ (reference sequence). CDR3 residues: CASSLGQSSYEQYF. CDR3 in DNA: TGTGCCAGCAGCTTAGGACAGAGCTCCTACGAGCAGTACTTC.

This clone was recorded many times. The chain joins TRBV24-1 to TRBJ2-1; 11 bases are a match to TRBD2. The germline V gene has CDR1 KGHDR and CDR2 SFDVKD. The J segment lost 9 bases and the V segment lost 1 base, leaving 1 base of the junction unmatched. The CDR3 length is 14 residues. The CDR3 sequence is CATSDLLAGAEQFF. CDR3 sequence (DNA): TGTGCCACCAGTGATTTACTAGCGGGAGCTGAGCAGTTCTTC.

The rearrangement links TRBV10-3 to TRBJ1-5; the D gene is possibly TRBD1 (5 bases). This CDR3 has 13 amino acids. CDR1 is ENHRY, CDR2 SYGVKD, per germline. Trimming removed 10 bases from V and 7 bases from J, with 17 bases in between. The DNA for the CDR3 is TGTGCCACCGGAACCGGGGGATTACAGCCCCAGCATTTT. Protein product: CATGTGGLQPQHF.

CDR3 in amino acids: CASSSPGLQSGANVLTF. CDR3 coding DNA: TGTGCCAGCAGCTCCCCGGGACTCCAGTCTGGGGCCAACGTCCTGACTTTC. This chain uses TRBV5-4 with TRBJ2-6, with TRBD2 as a possible D gene (6 bases). Trimming left V 3 bases short and J 1 base short, with 14 bases between. CDR1 and CDR2 from the germline V gene are SGHNT and YYREEE (reference sequence). This CDR3 spans 17 amino acids.

Only one count was recorded for this clone. The CDR3 bases are TGTGCCAGCGGTCTAGCGGGATACAATGAGCAGTTCTTC. Translating it yields CASGLAGYNEQFF. V is TRBV7-2 and J is TRBJ2-1, with TRBD2 identical over 9 bases. This CDR3 spans 13 amino acids. The V segment lost 8 bases and the J segment 4 bases; nucleotides outside the gene matches: 3. Germline V gives CDR1 SGHTA, CDR2 FQGNSA.

A single count supports this clone. The chain recombines TRBV19 with TRBJ2-1; TRBD1 might be the D (7 bases). CDR1 and CDR2 (germline): LNHDA, SQIVND (reference sequence). CDR3 length: 13 amino acids. Trimming removed 5 bases from V and 4 bases from J, with 9 bases in between. The CDR3 protein is CASSAGQYNEQFF. CDR3 sequence (DNA): TGTGCCAGTAGTGCGGGACAGTACAATGAGCAGTTCTTC.

This rearrangement joins TRBV10-3 to TRBJ1-5, with a possible D match to TRBD1 (5 bases). Trimming stripped 0 bases from V and 6 bases from J, with 9 bases between. Germline CDR1 ENHRY, CDR2 SYGVKD. The CDR3 loop spans 14 amino acids. The CDR3 loop is CAISESWGVQPQHF. CDR3 DNA sequence: TGTGCCATCAGTGAGTCCTGGGGGGTTCAGCCCCAGCATTTT.

This chain joins TRBV7-9 and TRBJ1-4, with D possibly TRBD1 on 6 matching bases. V was pared by 5 bases and J by 13 bases, with 20 bases between. The CDR3 is made up of 14 amino acids. CDR1 SEHNR and CDR2 FQNEAQ come from the germline V gene (reference sequence). Here the CDR3 reads CASSEPGHVVGLFF. The DNA for the CDR3 is TGTGCCAGCAGCGAACCGGGACACGTAGTCGGACTGTTTTTT.

This clone was seen once. V usage is TRBV19 and J usage is TRBJ2-1; 9 bases match TRBD1. The germline V gene encodes CDR1 LNHDA and CDR2 SQIVND (reference sequence). Unmatched junction bases numbered 10, after V lost 6 bases and J lost 1 base. There are 17 residues in the CDR3. CDR3 sequence (DNA): TGTGCCAGTAGCGCCCACAGCGGGACAGGGTCCTACAATGAGCAGTTCTTC. It encodes CASSAHSGTGSYNEQFF.

The CDR3 region is CASSLLSQGEQYF. The CDR3 DNA sequence: TGTGCCAGCAGCTTATTATCACAGGGGGAGCAGTACTTC. This chain connects TRBV7-9 to TRBJ2-7; 7 bases fit TRBD1. The CDR3 loop spans 13 amino acids. The V and J ends lost 2 bases and 7 bases, in that order; junction bases with no gene match: 5. Germline V CDR1 and CDR2: SEHNR, FQNEAQ (reference sequence).

In its sample, this clone was seen a few times. The rearrangement uses TRBV18 and TRBJ2-3; a weak D match, TRBD2 (6 bases). The CDR3 is 14 residues long. Trimming left V 4 bases short and J 2 bases short, with 10 bases between. Germline loops: CDR1 KGHSH, CDR2 LQKENI. CDR3 nucleotide sequence: TGTGCCAGCTCACGACTGGACTACACAGATACGCAGTATTTT. Translation gives CASSRLDYTDTQYF.

This chain connects TRBV5-4 to TRBJ2-5; TRBD2 aligns across 7 bases. From germline, CDR1 is SGHNT and CDR2 YYREEE (reference sequence). Trimming at V came to 2 bases and at J to 3 bases, leaving 7 bases not matched to a gene. The CDR3 runs 15 residues. The CDR3 sequence is CASSFGGLVKETQYF. CDR3 bases: TGTGCCAGCAGCTTTGGTGGACTAGTTAAAGAGACCCAGTACTTC.

This clone was seen just once. The chain recombines TRBV6-2 or TRBV6-3 with TRBJ2-3; D might be TRBD2 (6 bases). The CDR3 has 15 amino acids. Germline V gene lookup returns CDR1 MNHEY and CDR2 SVGEGT. V lost 5 bases and J lost 3, with 15 bases in between. The CDR3 sequence: CASSARGLPTDTQYF. Here the CDR3 DNA reads TGTGCCAGCAGTGCCCGGGGACTTCCGACAGATACGCAGTATTTT.

This clone has just a few counts. This chain uses TRBV4-1 with TRBJ2-7; 10 bases align to TRBD2. CDR1 and CDR2 (germline): MGHRA, YSYEKL. V shed 4 bases, J shed 3 bases, and the junction held 3 bases outside the gene matches. CDR3 length: 14 residues. This CDR3 is CASSPLAGYYEQYF. In DNA, the CDR3 is TGCGCCAGCAGCCCACTAGCGGGGTACTACGAGCAGTACTTC.